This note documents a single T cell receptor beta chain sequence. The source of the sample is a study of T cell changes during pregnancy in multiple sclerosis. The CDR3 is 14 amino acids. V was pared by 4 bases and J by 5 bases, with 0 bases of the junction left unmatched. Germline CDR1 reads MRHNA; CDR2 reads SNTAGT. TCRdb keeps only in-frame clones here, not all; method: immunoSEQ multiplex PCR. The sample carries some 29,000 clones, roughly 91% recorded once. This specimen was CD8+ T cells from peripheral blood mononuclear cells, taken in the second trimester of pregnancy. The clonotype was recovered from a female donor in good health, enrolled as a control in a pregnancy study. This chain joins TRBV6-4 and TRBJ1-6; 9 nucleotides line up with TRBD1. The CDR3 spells CASSGDRDNSPLHF. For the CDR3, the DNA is TGTGCCAGCAGTGGGGACAGGGATAATTCACCCCTCCACTTT.